These T cell receptor beta chains were read from a single sample in a study of immune evolution from preneoplasia to lung adenocarcinoma. Sequencing used immunoSEQ multiplex PCR; TCRdb keeps in-frame clones, though not all of them. This sample has 9,000 to 10,000 clones, with 60% to 85% found just once. The sample comprised FFPE minimally invasive lung adenocarcinoma tissue. These receptors were taken from a person aged 65 to 79 with lung adenocarcinoma. Some clones in this sample may be carry-over from other donors' samples. Each CDR3 is given with its conserved first and last residue. The D gene is left open where the match is weak. Size is omitted from some rows. Given values are once, few, many or a class for expanded clones.

j_call: TRBJ1-4; clone_size: once; v_call: TRBV6-5; d_call: .; cdr3_aa: CASTFGFGEKLFF; cdr3_nt: TGTGCCAGCACTTTTGGATTCGGTGAAAAACTGTTTTTT
j_call: TRBJ1-1; clone_size: few; v_call: TRBV5-5; d_call: .; cdr3_aa: CASSLGATLLGEAFF; cdr3_nt: TGTGCCAGCAGCTTAGGGGCTACTCTTTTAGGGGAAGCTTTCTTT
j_call: TRBJ2-5; clone_size: .; v_call: TRBV9; d_call: .; cdr3_aa: CASSEGSVGGERETQYF; cdr3_nt: TGTGCCAGCAGCGAGGGATCGGTTGGAGGGGAGAGGGAGACCCAGTACTTC
j_call: TRBJ1-1; clone_size: .; v_call: TRBV6-5; d_call: TRBD1; cdr3_aa: CASRPGQGGTEAFF; cdr3_nt: TGTGCCAGCAGGCCGGGACAGGGGGGGACTGAAGCTTTCTTT
j_call: TRBJ1-4; clone_size: .; v_call: TRBV9; d_call: .; cdr3_aa: CASSVGWSGGRPTNEKLFF; cdr3_nt: TGTGCCAGCAGCGTAGGATGGTCGGGGGGTCGCCCAACTAATGAAAAACTGTTTTTT
j_call: TRBJ1-4; clone_size: .; v_call: TRBV29-1; d_call: TRBD1; cdr3_aa: CSVQGATNEKLFF; cdr3_nt: TGCAGCGTCCAGGGGGCGACTAATGAAAAACTGTTTTTT
j_call: TRBJ2-2; clone_size: .; v_call: TRBV6-6; d_call: TRBD2; cdr3_aa: CASSYSRTSTGELFF; cdr3_nt: TGTGCCAGCAGTTACTCCAGGACTAGCACCGGGGAGCTGTTTTTT
j_call: TRBJ1-1; clone_size: few; v_call: TRBV28; d_call: .; cdr3_aa: CASTEGENTEAFF; cdr3_nt: TGTGCCAGCACGGAGGGAGAGAACACTGAAGCTTTCTTT
j_call: TRBJ2-1; clone_size: .; v_call: TRBV19; d_call: .; cdr3_aa: CASSLNDGKEQFF; cdr3_nt: TGTGCCAGTAGTCTAAACGATGGGAAAGAGCAGTTCTTC
j_call: TRBJ1-1; clone_size: .; v_call: TRBV7-8; d_call: .; cdr3_aa: CASSLGRGRNTEAFF; cdr3_nt: TGTGCCAGCAGCTTAGGGCGGGGGCGAAACACTGAAGCTTTCTTT
j_call: TRBJ1-1; clone_size: .; v_call: TRBV27; d_call: .; cdr3_aa: CASSFYLGTEAFF; cdr3_nt: TGTGCCAGCAGTTTTTATCTGGGCACTGAAGCTTTCTTT
j_call: TRBJ2-7; clone_size: .; v_call: TRBV6-7; d_call: .; cdr3_aa: CASSYSKGNEQYF; cdr3_nt: TGTGCCAGCAGTTACTCGAAAGGGAACGAGCAGTACTTC
j_call: TRBJ1-1; clone_size: .; v_call: TRBV28; d_call: .; cdr3_aa: CASSLWELAFF; cdr3_nt: TGTGCCAGCAGTTTATGGGAACTTGCTTTCTTT
j_call: TRBJ2-7; clone_size: .; v_call: TRBV9; d_call: .; cdr3_aa: CASSVDMEREQYF; cdr3_nt: TGTGCCAGCAGCGTTGACATGGAGAGGGAGCAGTACTTC
j_call: TRBJ2-1; clone_size: .; v_call: TRBV7-9; d_call: .; cdr3_aa: CASSLGGVYNEQFF; cdr3_nt: TGTGCCAGCAGCTTAGGCGGAGTATACAATGAGCAGTTCTTC